The T cell receptor (beta chain) described here comes from a study of CD8+ T cells in alopecia areata. Whole-study findings and limits: Lesional scalp, notably in alopecia totalis/universalis, had clonality above that of normal scalp. Between patients, shared TCR sequences were less clear than in mice. This was possibly due in part to HLA diversity in the patient population. Normal skin's resident alphabeta T cells are also sequenced in scalp samples.

Extracted RNA was reverse transcribed into cDNA, the sequencing template. This table comes from immunoSEQ multiplex PCR, and its TCRdb copy is limited to in-frame clones, with some not included. The table records about 110,000 clones, under 60% of them present only once. Notes on this clone: Its antigen is not known.

Trimming cost V 4 bases and J 0 bases, with 7 bases left between them. This CDR3 region has 13 residues. Looked up from germline, CDR1 is MNHEY and CDR2 is SMNVEV (reference sequence). Researchers gathered lesional scalp punch biopsies and peripheral blood from patients with alopecia areata. The origin of this receptor is a human donor with alopecia areata. The chain has TRBV27 and TRBJ2-7; D may match TRBD1 or TRBD2 (5 bases each). Source material: NKG2D-low CD8+ T cells sorted from blood. The CDR3, as DNA: TGTGCCAGCAGTTGGGGGAGCTCCTACGAGCAGTACTTC. It yields the protein CASSWGSSYEQYF.